The next 23 T cell receptor beta chains were all read from a single sample in a study of shared clonotypes between healthy human individuals. Sequencing used immunoSEQ multiplex PCR; TCRdb keeps in-frame clones, though not all of them. The sample holds 1 million to 1.3 million clones, approximately 78% seen once. The sample was memory CD4+ T cells from PBMCs. The sample's subset: CD45RA-negative fraction. These receptors all come from a man between 18 and 35 years old in good health. Some clones in this sample may be carry-over from other donors' samples.

This chain uses TRBV7-9 with TRBJ1-4; the D is unclear. The V gene's germline CDR1 is SEHNR and CDR2 FQNEAQ (reference sequence). V lost 5 bases and J lost 3, with 16 bases in between. CDR3 length: 16 residues. CDR3 loop: CASSVFLGPSNEKLFF. CDR3 DNA sequence: TGTGCCAGCAGCGTTTTTCTTGGGCCGTCTAATGAAAAACTGTTTTTT.

The genes are TRBV29-1 and TRBJ2-5, with D perhaps matching TRBD2 (5 bases). Per germline, CDR1 SQVTM and CDR2 ANQGSEA. The CDR3 is 12 residues long. The V end was cut by 4 bases, the J end by 3 bases, with 9 bases between. CDR3 region: CSVGRAEETQYF. For the CDR3, the DNA is TGCAGCGTTGGGCGGGCAGAAGAGACCCAGTACTTC.

This sequence joins TRBV4-1 and TRBJ2-7; D is perhaps TRBD1 (5 bases). V lost 4 bases, J lost 0 bases, and 13 bases lay in between. Germline V lookup: CDR1 MGHRA, CDR2 YSYEKL. The CDR3 consists of 15 residues. Written as DNA, the CDR3 is TGCGCCAGCAGCCCAATGACAGCTTCCTCCTACGAGCAGTACTTC. It encodes CASSPMTASSYEQYF.

The chain is built from TRBV7-2 and TRBJ2-4, with a weak D call TRBD1 (6 bases). The V and J ends lost 5 bases and 0 bases respectively, with 14 bases between them. Germline V gene data show CDR1 as SGHTA and CDR2 as FQGNSA. CDR3 length equals 16 residues. DNA for the CDR3: TGTGCCAGCAGCCCTGGCCAGGGGCTAGCCAAAAACATTCAGTACTTC. It translates to CASSPGQGLAKNIQYF.

The rearrangement links TRBV4-1 to TRBJ2-2; D not certain. Germline CDR1 MGHRA, CDR2 YSYEKL. The CDR3 runs 12 residues. Trimming took off 3 bases at V and 3 bases at J, with 2 bases between the two ends. Here the CDR3 reads CASSHDTGELFF. DNA of the CDR3: TGCGCCAGCAGCCATGACACCGGGGAGCTGTTTTTT.

In the case of this clone: Other DNA sequences in the sample encode the same CDR3. The chain links TRBV4-1 to TRBJ2-5; 8 bases map to TRBD2. CDR1 is MGHRA and CDR2 is YSYEKL in the germline V gene. Losses at the gene ends were 4 bases for V and 4 bases for J; bases not matched to a gene: 2. This CDR3 has 13 residues. As DNA, the CDR3 is TGCGCCAGCAGCCCTAGCGGGTCAGAGACCCAGTACTTC. It yields the protein CASSPSGSETQYF.

The chain uses TRBV19 and TRBJ1-2; D might be TRBD1 (5 bases). Trimming removed 3 bases from V and 1 base from J, with 12 bases in between. The CDR3 length is 15 residues. Looked up from germline, CDR1 is LNHDA and CDR2 is SQIVND (reference sequence). The CDR3 DNA reads as TGTGCCAGTAGTATCCCGGGGACGCTTAACTATGGCTACACCTTC. Its protein is CASSIPGTLNYGYTF.

This chain links TRBV28 with TRBJ2-1, with 11 bases fitting TRBD2. The CDR3 consists of 16 residues. In germline, CDR1 is MDHEN, CDR2 SYDVKM. J gave up 5 bases and V 3 bases, and 6 bases lay outside the gene matches. The CDR3 DNA sequence: TGTGCCAGCAGTTTCACTAGCGGGAGTTCCGACAATGAGCAGTTCTTC. Translation: CASSFTSGSSDNEQFF.

This clone was recorded a few times. This chain connects TRBV4-3 to TRBJ2-3, with D maybe TRBD2 (5 bases). Germline V gene lookup returns CDR1 LGHNA and CDR2 YSLEER. The CDR3 has 15 amino acids. V was clipped by 0 bases and J by 2 bases, with 9 bases between them. CDR3 residues: CASSQDGRDTDTQYF. CDR3 in DNA: TGCGCCAGCAGCCAAGATGGTCGGGACACAGATACGCAGTATTTT.

This rearrangement joins TRBV29-1 to TRBJ1-2; D might be TRBD1 (5 bases). CDR1 and CDR2 (germline): SQVTM, ANQGSEA. Trimming shortened V by 6 bases and J by 5 bases, and 19 bases separated the two germline ends. The CDR3 sequence is 14 residues long. This CDR3 reads CSVPGGWAGYGYTF. The CDR3 nucleotides read TGCAGCGTCCCCGGAGGCTGGGCAGGGTATGGCTACACCTTC.

This rearrangement joins TRBV2 to TRBJ1-1; 8 positions match TRBD1. The V segment lost 5 bases and the J segment 4 bases; nucleotides outside the gene matches: 6. This CDR3 has 14 residues. Germline V gives CDR1 SNHLY, CDR2 FYNNEI. The CDR3 is CASSLLTGGTEAFF. The CDR3 DNA sequence: TGTGCCAGCAGTCTACTTACAGGGGGCACTGAAGCTTTCTTT.

As to this clone: A far larger clone is just one base off, so this is likely a read error. The chain carries TRBV30 and TRBJ1-3; no clear D gene. This CDR3 region has 15 residues. Germline V gene lookup returns CDR1 GTSNPN and CDR2 SVGIG (reference sequence). The CDR3 DNA reads as TGTGCCTGGAGCGAGGGTCCTTTATGGACCGGGGAGCCGTTTTTT. This gives the protein CAWSEGPLWTGEPFF.

The gene calls are TRBV6-5 and TRBJ2-1; D call uncertain. V lost 3 bases and J 12 bases, leaving 15 bases between the germline ends. The CDR3 runs to 13 residues. Per germline, CDR1 MNHEY and CDR2 SVGAGI. The CDR3 is CASSYTAESTQFF. The CDR3 bases are TGTGCCAGCAGTTATACGGCGGAATCGACGCAGTTCTTC.

The chain recombines TRBV7-3 with TRBJ2-6; D is unclear. Germline assignment: CDR1 SGHTA and CDR2 FQGTGA. Trimming cost V 1 base and J 2 bases, with 3 bases left between them. The length of the CDR3 is 14 residues. The CDR3, as DNA: TGTGCCAGCAGCTTAATCCCTGGGGCCAACGTCCTGACTTTC. It is translated as CASSLIPGANVLTF.

This rearrangement joins TRBV28 to TRBJ2-1; D unresolved. CDR1 MDHEN and CDR2 SYDVKM come from the germline V gene. CDR3 size: 15 residues. Trimming took off 4 bases at V and 3 bases at J, with 13 bases between the two ends. The CDR3 DNA reads TGTGCCAGCAGTTCTCGTTTGATGGGCTACAATGAGCAGTTCTTC. This sequence encodes CASSSRLMGYNEQFF. Full variable domain (outside the CDR3, taken from reference TRBV28 and TRBJ2-1): DVKVTQSSRYLVKRTGEKVFLECVQDMDHENMFWYRQDPGLGLRLIYFSYDVKMKEKGDIPEGYSVSREKKERFSLILESASTNQTSMYLCASSSRLMGYNEQFFGPGTRLTVL.

V is TRBV14 and J is TRBJ2-1; D is unclear. The CDR3 length is 19 residues. Germline CDR1 reads SGHDN; CDR2 reads FVKESK. V lost 1 base and J 1 base, leaving 20 bases between the germline ends. CDR3 residues: CASSQVNFSALTSYNEQFF. CDR3 coding DNA: TGTGCCAGCAGCCAAGTAAATTTTTCAGCGCTCACGTCCTACAATGAGCAGTTCTTC.

As concerns this clone: A clone one base away is much larger, so this may be a read error. Additional DNA sequences in this sample encode the identical CDR3. V usage is TRBV7-3 and J usage is TRBJ1-3, with D perhaps matching TRBD1 (5 bases). V shed 5 bases and J shed 2 bases, with 16 bases lying between them. The germline V gene has CDR1 SGHTA and CDR2 FQGTGA. CDR3 length equals 16 residues. For the CDR3, the DNA is TGTGCCAGCAGCCCTAGCGGGGGAGTGCCTGGAAACACCATATATTTT. It codes for CASSPSGGVPGNTIYF.

This chain links TRBV28 with TRBJ1-5; 9 nucleotides agree with TRBD1. This CDR3 has 15 residues. CDR1 MDHEN and CDR2 SYDVKM come from the germline V gene. The V gene end was trimmed by 5 bases and the J gene end by 4 bases; junction bases not matched to a gene: 6. The CDR3 region has the DNA TGTGCCAGCAGTCCACGGGACAGGGATAATCAGCCCCAGCATTTT. Translated: CASSPRDRDNQPQHF.

The chain joins TRBV2 to TRBJ2-2; TRBD1 matches at 8 bases. This CDR3 comprises 17 residues. Germline trimming cut 7 bases from V and 3 bases from J; bases unmatched to any gene: 13. Germline CDR1 reads SNHLY; CDR2 reads FYNNEI. CDR3 in DNA: TGTGCCAGCACCAGGGGGCAAGGTGGGACTTACACCGGGGAGCTGTTTTTT. This translates into CASTRGQGGTYTGELFF.

This chain links TRBV28 with TRBJ2-7; D tentatively fits TRBD1 or TRBD2 (5 bases each). The CDR3 loop spans 14 amino acids. With 6 bases removed from V and 0 bases from J, the gap between germline ends came to 12 bases. Germline V gene lookup returns CDR1 MDHEN and CDR2 SYDVKM. The CDR3 nucleotides read TGTGCCAGCAGGAGGGCAGGGAGCTCCTACGAGCAGTACTTC. This translates into CASRRAGSSYEQYF.

The chain is built from TRBV4-1 and TRBJ1-1; 7 positions match TRBD1. The junction had 5 bases not matched to a gene; V was cut back by 0 bases and J by 1 base. CDR1 MGHRA and CDR2 YSYEKL come from the germline V gene. The CDR3 has 16 residues. The CDR3 DNA follows: TGCGCCAGCAGCCAAGAATATCGACAGGGGAACACTGAAGCTTTCTTT. Translated: CASSQEYRQGNTEAFF.

The rearrangement links TRBV2 to TRBJ2-4, with 7 bases fitting TRBD2. V was pared by 5 bases and J by 12 bases, with 4 bases of the junction left unmatched. CDR3 length equals 11 residues. The germline V gene has CDR1 SNHLY and CDR2 FYNNEI. CDR3: CASSRRDYQYF. The CDR3 coding sequence is TGTGCCAGCAGTCGCCGGGACTATCAGTACTTC. The full variable domain, in which reference TRBV2 and TRBJ2-4 provide the parts outside the CDR3, is EPEVTQTPSHQVTQMGQEVILRCVPISNHLYFYWYRQILGQKVEFLVSFYNNEISEKSEIFDDQFSVERPDGSNFTLKIRSTKLEDSAMYFCASSRRDYQYFGAGTRLSVL.

This clone was found a few times. The CDR3 spells CASSPITRGTQYF. In DNA, the CDR3 is TGTGCCAGCAGCCCAATAACTAGGGGTACGCAGTATTTT. The chain uses TRBV9 and TRBJ2-3; D possibly matches TRBD1 or TRBD2 (5 bases each). The V end was cut by 4 bases, the J end by 8 bases, with 14 bases between. The CDR3 contains 13 residues. CDR1 and CDR2 (germline): SGDLS, YYNGEE.